Each of the 16 T cell receptor beta chains below was sequenced from the same sample in a study of spatial heterogeneity in lung cancer. This sample's time point: sample taken at primary tumor resection. The authors sequenced whole RNA from tumor, nontumor lung or frozen PBMC without sorting. A single record per CDR3 protein comes from TCRdb applying MiXCR to the 5' RACE reads. The top ten clones hold less than 9% of a sample with 80,000 to 95,000 distinct CDR3 sequences, 7.5% to 10% of them seen once. The specimen comprised PBMCs, sampled at surgery. The receptors were gathered from a male donor with early-stage non-small cell lung cancer.

The genes are TRBV27 and TRBJ2-7; perhaps TRBD1 as D (6 bases). V shed 6 bases and J shed 0 bases, with 18 bases lying between them. CDR1 MNHEY and CDR2 SMNVEV come from the germline V gene (reference sequence). CDR3 length: 16 residues. CDR3 in amino acids: CASSITGMRRSYEQYF. The CDR3 DNA reads as TGTGCCAGCAGCATAACAGGGATGAGGCGCTCCTACGAGCAGTACTTC.

This clonotype has at least ten counts. The rearrangement links TRBV5-1 to TRBJ2-5, with no clear D. Per the germline V gene, CDR1 is SGHRS and CDR2 is YFSETQ. The V gene lost 0 bases and the J gene lost 4 bases, with 7 bases spanning the gap. This CDR3 comprises 13 residues. CDR3 DNA sequence: TGCGCCAGCAGCTTGGCAGGCAGAGAGACCCAGTACTTC. Protein: CASSLAGRETQYF.

The rearrangement joins TRBV29-1 to TRBJ2-3; D is unresolved. The V end lost 6 bases, the J end lost 1 base, and 5 bases lay between the germline ends. CDR1 is SQVTM, CDR2 ANQGSEA, per germline. This CDR3 has 11 amino acids. CDR3 protein: CSVGRTDTQYF. In DNA, the CDR3 is TGCAGCGTGGGTCGCACAGATACGCAGTATTTT.

This clonotype was counted between two and nine times. The genes are TRBV21-1 and TRBJ2-6. TRBV21-1 is annotated as a pseudogene. CDR3 length: 16 residues. This CDR3 reads CAFHFRERSGANVLTF. For the CDR3, the DNA is TGCGCCTTTCATTTTAGGGAGCGCTCTGGGGCCAACGTCCTGACTTTC.

The CDR3 is CASSLGGRSTEETQYF. The CDR3 nucleotides are TGCGCCAGCAGCTTGGGAGGACGCAGCACGGAAGAGACCCAGTACTTC. The V and J genes are TRBV5-1 and TRBJ2-5; the D is unclear. The V end lost 0 bases, the J end lost 3 bases, and 15 bases lay between the germline ends. Germline assignment: CDR1 SGHRS and CDR2 YFSETQ. The CDR3 is made up of 16 amino acids.

The chain uses TRBV5-1 and TRBJ2-7; 8 nucleotides agree with TRBD1. The CDR3 totals 16 residues. The V gene's germline CDR1 is SGHRS and CDR2 YFSETQ. Unmatched junction bases numbered 11, after V lost 4 bases and J lost 2 bases. The CDR3 reads CASSANSGTGPYEQYF. The DNA of the CDR3 is TGCGCCAGCAGCGCAAATTCCGGGACAGGACCCTACGAGCAGTACTTC. The full variable domain, with the rest looked up from reference TRBV5-1 and TRBJ2-7, is KAGVTQTPRYLIKTRGQQVTLSCSPISGHRSVSWYQQTPGQGLQFLFEYFSETQRNKGNFPGRFSGRQFSNSRSEMNVSTLELGDSALYLCASSANSGTGPYEQYFGPGTRLTVT.

This clonotype was found many times. This chain connects TRBV28 to TRBJ1-5, with 8 bases matching TRBD1. CDR3 length: 13 residues. The J segment lost 4 bases and the V segment lost 10 bases, leaving 6 bases of the junction unmatched. Germline V CDR1 and CDR2: MDHEN, SYDVKM. The CDR3 nucleotides are TGTGCCACCACGACAGGGGCGAATCAGCCCCAGCATTTT. Translating it yields CATTTGANQPQHF.

The chain couples TRBV30 to TRBJ1-2; 7 nucleotides line up with TRBD1. With V trimmed by 4 bases and J by 4 bases, 6 bases remained unmatched. This CDR3 has 13 amino acids. The germline gives CDR1 GTSNPN, CDR2 SVGIG (reference sequence). CDR3 in amino acids: CAWTPGGGYGYTF. As DNA, the CDR3 is TGTGCCTGGACACCAGGGGGTGGCTATGGCTACACCTTC.

This clonotype was seen ten or more times. The chain couples TRBV29-1 to TRBJ2-7; D not resolved. Germline V CDR1 and CDR2: SQVTM, ANQGSEA. The germline V and J ends were trimmed by 0 bases and 5 bases, with 14 bases remaining between them. The CDR3 loop spans 14 amino acids. CDR3 bases: TGCAGCGTTGAAGATGGTCTCGCAACCGACGAGCAGTACTTC. As protein: CSVEDGLATDEQYF.

The chain couples TRBV11-2 to TRBJ2-3, with 14 positions matching TRBD2. CDR3 length: 16 amino acids. The V gene end was trimmed by 5 bases and the J gene end by 6 bases; junction bases not matched to a gene: 7. Germline V gene sequence: CDR1 SGHAT, CDR2 FQNNGV. CDR3 region: CASSQGLAGDGDTQYF. DNA of the CDR3: TGTGCCAGCAGCCAGGGACTAGCGGGAGATGGTGATACGCAGTATTTT.

This clonotype occurred many times. V usage is TRBV28 and J usage is TRBJ1-6; 7 bases agree with TRBD1. Germline lookup yields CDR1 MDHEN and CDR2 SYDVKM. Trimming cost V 5 bases and J 9 bases; bases outside gene matches: 7. The length of the CDR3 is 14 residues. CDR3 sequence reads: CASSTGQLSSPLHF. CDR3 nucleotide sequence: TGTGCCAGCAGTACGGGACAGCTCTCTTCACCCCTCCACTTT.

The chain joins TRBV5-1 to TRBJ2-1; D not certain. Trimming stripped 5 bases from V and 10 bases from J, with 13 bases between. Per the germline V gene, CDR1 is SGHRS and CDR2 is YFSETQ. The CDR3 runs to 12 residues. The CDR3 DNA is TGCGCCAGCAGTCAAAGTTTAGGAGAGCAGTTCTTC. Its protein product is CASSQSLGEQFF.

This clonotype was observed a handful of times. This chain joins TRBV7-9 and TRBJ2-7; 10 bases match TRBD1. Per germline, CDR1 SEHNR and CDR2 FQNEAQ (reference sequence). The V gene end was trimmed by 1 base and the J gene end by 2 bases; junction bases not matched to a gene: 2. The length of the CDR3 is 15 residues. For the CDR3, the DNA is TGTGCCAGCAGCTTAGGAGGGACAGGGGCCTACGAGCAGTACTTC. Amino acids: CASSLGGTGAYEQYF.

This clonotype was counted at least ten times. The chain combines TRBV5-1 with TRBJ2-1, with 10 bases lining up with TRBD2. The junction had 8 bases not matched to a gene; V was cut back by 4 bases and J by 1 base. CDR1 SGHRS and CDR2 YFSETQ come from the germline V gene. This CDR3 is 17 amino acids long. As DNA, the CDR3 is TGCGCCAGCAGCGTCGTGACTAGCGGGTCTTCCTACAATGAGCAGTTCTTC. It translates to CASSVVTSGSSYNEQFF.

This clonotype was seen ten or more times. CDR3 DNA sequence: TGTGCCAGCAGCTGGACCGGGGGGACAATGAACACCGGGGAGCTGTTTTTT. As protein: CASSWTGGTMNTGELFF. The chain is built from TRBV7-6 and TRBJ2-2; perhaps TRBD2 as D (7 bases). Trimming pared 4 bases from V and 1 base from J, leaving 16 bases between. CDR1 and CDR2 from the germline V gene are SGHVS and FNYEAQ. There are 17 residues in the CDR3.

There are a few counts of this clonotype. The chain recombines TRBV6-2 or TRBV6-3 with TRBJ2-7; 11 bases are a match to TRBD1. This CDR3 has 15 residues. Trimming removed 5 bases from V and 3 bases from J; junction bases left unmatched: 6. Germline V gene sequence: CDR1 MNHEY, CDR2 SVGEGT. This CDR3 is CASSRTGGVNYEQYF. Written as DNA, the CDR3 is TGTGCCAGCAGTAGGACAGGGGGCGTCAACTACGAGCAGTACTTC.